This T cell receptor (beta chain) was sequenced in a study of blood T cells in healthy people across ages. This clonotype was detected only a few times. Its antigen is still unknown. Then a second PCR, running roughly 7 to 12 cycles, was carried out with a sample-barcoded 5' primer and a J-beta primer mix. TCRdb processed the 5' RACE reads anew with MiXCR; each CDR3 protein has one entry. The table shows over a million distinct CDR3 sequences, with 40% to 45% occurring only once. Findings of the study overall: Estimates based on one million T cells were treated as lower bounds. Age brought a roughly linear fall in TCR beta diversity measured per million T cells. Naive T cell percentage showed a strong correlation with TCR beta diversity. Donor CMV status, an unknown factor, possibly confounded changes in expanded clonotypes.

CDR3 size: 15 residues. Germline values: CDR1 LGHDT, CDR2 YNNKEL (reference sequence). V was cut by 4 bases and J by 2 bases, with 13 bases left in between. This chain links TRBV3-1 with TRBJ2-3; TRBD2 might be the D (5 bases). This TCR was recovered from a woman younger than 35 in good health. The specimen sequenced was blood. This CDR3 is CASSPVMRDTDTQYF. CDR3 coding DNA: TGTGCCAGCAGCCCCGTGATGAGGGACACAGATACGCAGTATTTT.